The clone carrying this T cell receptor beta chain is medium-sized within its sample. These data are taken from a study of blood T cell repertoires in COVID-19. Study-wide context: Some COVID-19 samples were acute and others convalescent; all came from the United States, Italy and Spain. Sample material is recorded as cDNA or gDNA derived from T cells, B-cell-depleted T cells, or PBMCs.

Method: immunoSEQ multiplex PCR; TCRdb's copy keeps in-frame clones and lacks some. The sample shows 35,000 or so clones, 75% to 85% of them seen only once. V was shortened by 6 bases and J by 6 bases, with 9 bases between the two germline ends. The CDR3 has 11 residues. Germline loops: CDR1 MDHEN, CDR2 SYDVKM. The rearrangement uses TRBV28 and TRBJ2-7; D unclear. The sequence came from a woman aged 70-85 years with acute or convalescent COVID-19. Sequenced: peripheral blood. This CDR3 is CASSYPGEQYF. In DNA form, the CDR3 reads TGTGCCAGCAGCTACCCGGGCGAGCAGTACTTC.